The TCR beta chain under discussion was sequenced for a study of blood T cell repertoires in COVID-19. Study information: Sample material is recorded as cDNA or gDNA derived from T cells, B-cell-depleted T cells, or PBMCs.

CDR3 size: 12 residues. Germline lookup yields CDR1 DFQATT and CDR2 SNEGSKA (reference sequence). V lost 6 bases to trimming and J lost 5 bases, with 13 bases between them. Original processing notes: The authors estimated nucleated cell counts from reference gene primer amplification. Generated by immunoSEQ multiplex PCR, the TCRdb table keeps only in-frame clones and is missing some. That table is the source of V, J and clone size, and D and trimming were worked out from the DNA. This sample has 150,000 to 200,000 clones, with approximately 82% found just once. This TCR was recovered from an elderly woman with active or convalescent COVID-19. Sequenced: peripheral blood. The chain recombines TRBV20-1 with TRBJ1-2; D uncertain. The CDR3 is CSASAGLYGYTF. CDR3 in DNA: TGCAGTGCCAGTGCCGGACTTTATGGCTACACCTTC.